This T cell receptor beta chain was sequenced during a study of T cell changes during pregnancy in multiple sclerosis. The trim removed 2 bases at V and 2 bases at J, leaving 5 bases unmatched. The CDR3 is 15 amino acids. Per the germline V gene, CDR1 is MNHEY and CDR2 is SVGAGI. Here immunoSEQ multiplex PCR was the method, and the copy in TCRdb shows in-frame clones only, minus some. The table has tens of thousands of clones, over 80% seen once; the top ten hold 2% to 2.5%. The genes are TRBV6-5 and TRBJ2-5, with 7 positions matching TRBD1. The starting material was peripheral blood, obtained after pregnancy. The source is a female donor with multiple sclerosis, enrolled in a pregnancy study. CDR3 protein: CASSYDRDVQETQYF. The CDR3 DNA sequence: TGTGCCAGCAGTTACGACAGGGACGTTCAAGAGACCCAGTACTTC.